Here is one T cell receptor (beta chain) with its context. What it binds is unknown. Researchers ran the PCR with 60 Vbeta and 13 Jbeta primers. Data came from immunoSEQ multiplex PCR; TCRdb stores just in-frame clones and leaves some out. The sample holds 150,000 to 200,000 clones, roughly 80% seen once. The data were taken from a study of cytomegalovirus exposure and HLA in healthy donors. At sampling all donors were nominally healthy, likely with unrecorded immune exposures. The V gene's germline CDR1 is SGHVS and CDR2 FNYEAQ. Losses at the gene ends were 2 bases for V and 3 bases for J; bases not matched to a gene: 9. This CDR3 spans 16 amino acids. Study-level results: Overall, approximately 150 TCR beta chains were annotated as cytomegalovirus-associated.

The TCR was taken from a male donor in good health and CMV-seropositive. The chain recombines TRBV7-6 with TRBJ1-1, with 7 bases aligning to TRBD1. What was sequenced was PBMCs. The CDR3 DNA reads as TGTGCCAGCAGCTTAAGAAAGGGGGCGTTGGACACTGAAGCTTTCTTT. This sequence encodes CASSLRKGALDTEAFF.